These 8 T cell receptor beta chains originate from one sample sequenced in a study of blood T cell repertoires in COVID-19. Libraries were prepared by immunoSEQ multiplex PCR; TCRdb keeps only in-frame clonotypes and omits some of them. This sample yields about 520,000 clones, of which 80% to 90% are seen a single time; 3.2% belongs to the top ten. The sample was peripheral blood. These receptors all stem from a human donor in a cohort sampled during active COVID-19.

This clone has only one observation. The rearrangement links TRBV6-5 to TRBJ2-1; 7 nucleotides line up with TRBD2. Germline CDR1 is MNHEY and CDR2 is SVGAGI. The CDR3 has 13 amino acids. Unmatched junction bases numbered 12, after V lost 6 bases and J lost 13 bases. CDR3 loop: CASRMILSGIQFF. CDR3 DNA sequence: TGTGCCAGCAGAATGATACTAAGCGGGATTCAGTTCTTC.

This clone was observed a handful of times. This sequence joins TRBV3-1 (or the pseudogene TRBV3-2) and TRBJ2-3; possibly TRBD2 for D (6 bases). CDR1 is LGHDT, CDR2 YNNKEL, per germline (reference sequence). Trimming took 4 bases from V and 8 from J, leaving 13 bases between them. The CDR3 totals 13 residues. CDR3 nucleotides: TGTGCCAGCAGCCGGATTAAGGAGGGTACGCAGTATTTT. Encoded protein: CASSRIKEGTQYF.

Concerning this clone itself: This sample also contains other DNA sequences that code for the same CDR3. The V gene is TRBV3-1 (or the pseudogene TRBV3-2), the J gene TRBJ1-3, with TRBD1 as a possible D gene (6 bases). This CDR3 is 15 amino acids long. The V gene lost 5 bases and the J gene lost 0 bases, with 11 bases spanning the gap. CDR1 and CDR2 (germline): LGHDT, YNNKEL (reference sequence). DNA for the CDR3: TGTGCCAGCAGCTCAAACAGGGACTCTGGAAACACCATATATTTT. Its protein is CASSSNRDSGNTIYF.

This chain joins TRBV4-1 and TRBJ1-3; a possible D gene is TRBD1 (5 bases). The CDR3 covers 14 residues. Germline CDR1 is MGHRA and CDR2 is YSYEKL. Between the trimmed V and J ends, which lost 4 bases and 1 base, there was a span of 8 bases. The CDR3 coding sequence is TGCGCCAGCAGCCGGGGGGGTTCTGGAAACACCATATATTTT. Protein sequence: CASSRGGSGNTIYF.

This rearrangement joins TRBV5-5 to TRBJ2-7, with 12 bases aligning to TRBD1. The CDR3 has 17 residues. Losses at the gene ends were 3 bases for V and 7 bases for J; bases not matched to a gene: 14. Germline values: CDR1 SGHKS, CDR2 YYEKEE (reference sequence). Here the CDR3 DNA reads TGTGCCAGCAGCTCTCTTAATTCGGGACAGGGGGCCCGTGAGCAGTACTTC. As protein: CASSSLNSGQGAREQYF.

V and J are TRBV9 and TRBJ2-7; 8 bases agree with TRBD2. V shed 3 bases and J 2 bases; nucleotides not matched to a gene: 4. This CDR3 has 14 amino acids. From germline, CDR1 is SGDLS and CDR2 YYNGEE. CDR3 nucleotide sequence: TGTGCCAGCAGCGACGAAGCGGGAGCCTACGAGCAGTACTTC. Translated: CASSDEAGAYEQYF.

This clone has just a few counts. The V call is TRBV6-5, the J call TRBJ2-7, with TRBD1 matching over 9 bases. The germline gives CDR1 MNHEY, CDR2 SVGAGI. The CDR3 has 13 amino acids. The V segment lost 6 bases and the J segment 3 bases; nucleotides outside the gene matches: 3. The CDR3 sequence is CASRADRGYEQYF. For the CDR3, the DNA is TGTGCCAGCAGGGCGGACAGGGGCTACGAGCAGTACTTC.

The chain employs TRBV27 and TRBJ2-7; perhaps TRBD1 as D (5 bases). Trimming shortened V by 3 bases and J by 1 base, and 7 bases separated the two germline ends. The CDR3 is 13 residues long. CDR1 is MNHEY, CDR2 SMNVEV, per germline (reference sequence). This CDR3 is CASSLGHSYEQYF. DNA of the CDR3: TGTGCCAGCAGTTTGGGGCATTCCTACGAGCAGTACTTC.